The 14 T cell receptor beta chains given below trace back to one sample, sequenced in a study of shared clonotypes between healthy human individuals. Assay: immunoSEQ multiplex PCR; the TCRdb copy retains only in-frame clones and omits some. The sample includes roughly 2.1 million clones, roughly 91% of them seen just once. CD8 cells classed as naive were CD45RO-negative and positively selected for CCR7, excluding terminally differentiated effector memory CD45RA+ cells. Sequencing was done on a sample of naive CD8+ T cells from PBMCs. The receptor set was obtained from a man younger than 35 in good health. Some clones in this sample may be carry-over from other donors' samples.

The chain's CDR3 is CASSQDRTNNQPQHF. As DNA, the CDR3 is TGCGCCAGCAGCCAAGATCGAACAAATAATCAGCCCCAGCATTTT. V gene TRBV4-3 combines with J gene TRBJ1-5; D is undetermined. The germline gives CDR1 LGHNA, CDR2 YSLEER. The CDR3 runs to 15 residues. V was cut by 0 bases and J by 4 bases, with 10 bases left in between.

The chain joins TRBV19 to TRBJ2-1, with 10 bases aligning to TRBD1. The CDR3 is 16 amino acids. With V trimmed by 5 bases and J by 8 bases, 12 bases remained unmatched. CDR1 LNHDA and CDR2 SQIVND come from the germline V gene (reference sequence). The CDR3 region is CASSLLRDRGEDEQFF. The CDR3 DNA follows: TGTGCCAGTAGTCTCCTCCGGGACAGGGGCGAGGATGAGCAGTTCTTC.

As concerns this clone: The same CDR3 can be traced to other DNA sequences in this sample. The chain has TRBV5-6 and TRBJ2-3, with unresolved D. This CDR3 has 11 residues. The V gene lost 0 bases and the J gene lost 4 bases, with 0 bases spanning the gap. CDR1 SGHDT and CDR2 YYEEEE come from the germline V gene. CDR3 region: CASSLADTQYF. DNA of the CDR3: TGTGCCAGCAGCTTGGCAGATACGCAGTATTTT.

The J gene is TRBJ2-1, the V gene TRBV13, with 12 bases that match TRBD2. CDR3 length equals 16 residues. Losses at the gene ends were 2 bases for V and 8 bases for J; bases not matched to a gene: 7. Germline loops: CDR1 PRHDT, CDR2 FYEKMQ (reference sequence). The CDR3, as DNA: TGTGCCAGCAGCTTATTCCGGACTAGCGGGATTGATGAGCAGTTCTTC. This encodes CASSLFRTSGIDEQFF. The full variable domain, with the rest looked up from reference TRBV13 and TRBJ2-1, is AAGVIQSPRHLIKEKRETATLKCYPIPRHDTVYWYQQGPGQDPQFLISFYEKMQSDKGSIPDRFSAQQFSDYHSELNMSSLELGDSALYFCASSLFRTSGIDEQFFGPGTRLTVL.

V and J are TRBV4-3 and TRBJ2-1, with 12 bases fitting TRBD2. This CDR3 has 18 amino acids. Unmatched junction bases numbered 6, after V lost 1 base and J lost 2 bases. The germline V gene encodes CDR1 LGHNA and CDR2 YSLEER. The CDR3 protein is CASSQGLAGEDPYNEQFF. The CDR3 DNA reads TGCGCCAGCAGCCAAGGACTAGCGGGAGAGGACCCCTACAATGAGCAGTTCTTC.

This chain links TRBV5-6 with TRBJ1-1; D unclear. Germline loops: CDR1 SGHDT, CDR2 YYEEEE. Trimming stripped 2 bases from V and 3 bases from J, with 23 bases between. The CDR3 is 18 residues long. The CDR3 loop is CASSFEERLAGPDTEAFF. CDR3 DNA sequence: TGTGCCAGCAGCTTTGAGGAAAGGTTAGCGGGTCCGGACACTGAAGCTTTCTTT.

CDR3 nucleotide sequence: TGTGCCAGCAGCTTAATCCGAAAGGGAAATGAAAAACTGTTTTTT. Amino acids: CASSLIRKGNEKLFF. The V gene is TRBV7-3, the J gene TRBJ1-4, with D unclear. The CDR3 spans 15 residues. CDR1 SGHTA and CDR2 FQGTGA come from the germline V gene. V dropped 1 base and J dropped 5 bases, with 11 bases sitting between them.

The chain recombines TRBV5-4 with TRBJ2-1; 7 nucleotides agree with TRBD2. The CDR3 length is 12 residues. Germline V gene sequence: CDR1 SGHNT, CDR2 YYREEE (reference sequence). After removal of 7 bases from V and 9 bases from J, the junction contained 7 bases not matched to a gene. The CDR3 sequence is CASGRGGGEQFF. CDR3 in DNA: TGTGCCAGCGGGAGGGGTGGGGGTGAGCAGTTCTTC.

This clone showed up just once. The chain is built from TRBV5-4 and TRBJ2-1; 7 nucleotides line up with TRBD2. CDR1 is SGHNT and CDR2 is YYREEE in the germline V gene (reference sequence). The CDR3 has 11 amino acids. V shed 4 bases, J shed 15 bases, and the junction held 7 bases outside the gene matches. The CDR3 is CASSLAGVPFF. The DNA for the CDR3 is TGTGCCAGCAGCCTGGCGGGGGTTCCGTTCTTC.

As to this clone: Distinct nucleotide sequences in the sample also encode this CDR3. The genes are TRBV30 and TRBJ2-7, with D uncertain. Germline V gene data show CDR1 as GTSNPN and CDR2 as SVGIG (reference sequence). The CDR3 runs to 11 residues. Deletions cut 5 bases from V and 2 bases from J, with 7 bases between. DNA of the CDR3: TGTGCCTGGGAAACAGCCTACGAGCAGTACTTC. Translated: CAWETAYEQYF.

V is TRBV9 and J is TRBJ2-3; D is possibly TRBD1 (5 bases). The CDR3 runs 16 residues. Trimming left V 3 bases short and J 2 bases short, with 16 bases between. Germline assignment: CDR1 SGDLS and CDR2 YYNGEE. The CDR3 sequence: CASSGTSTQYTDTQYF. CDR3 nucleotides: TGTGCCAGCAGCGGGACATCCACCCAGTACACAGATACGCAGTATTTT.

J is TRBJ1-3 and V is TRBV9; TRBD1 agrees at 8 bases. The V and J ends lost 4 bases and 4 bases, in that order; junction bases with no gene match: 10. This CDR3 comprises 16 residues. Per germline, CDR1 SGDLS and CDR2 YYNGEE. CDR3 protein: CASSSRAGTGGNTIYF. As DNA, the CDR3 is TGTGCCAGCAGCTCCCGAGCGGGGACAGGAGGAAACACCATATATTTT.

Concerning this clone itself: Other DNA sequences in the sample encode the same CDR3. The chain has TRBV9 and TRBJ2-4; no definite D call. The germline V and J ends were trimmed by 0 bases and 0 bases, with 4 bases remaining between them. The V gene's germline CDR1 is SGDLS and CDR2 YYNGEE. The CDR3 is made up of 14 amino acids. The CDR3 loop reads CASSVGAAKNIQYF. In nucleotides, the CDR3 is TGTGCCAGCAGCGTAGGAGCAGCCAAAAACATTCAGTACTTC.

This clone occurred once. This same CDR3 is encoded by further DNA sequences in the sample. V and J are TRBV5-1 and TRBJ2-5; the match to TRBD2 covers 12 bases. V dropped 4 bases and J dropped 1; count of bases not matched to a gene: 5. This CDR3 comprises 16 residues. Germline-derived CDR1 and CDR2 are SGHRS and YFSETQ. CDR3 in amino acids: CASSGRLAGVQETQYF. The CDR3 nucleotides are TGCGCCAGCAGCGGGAGACTAGCGGGAGTCCAAGAGACCCAGTACTTC.